The 11 T cell receptor beta chains in this list originate from one sample, sequenced in a study of vaccination effects on CD4 cells after COVID-19. Here immunoSEQ multiplex PCR was the method, and the copy in TCRdb shows in-frame clones only, minus some. The sample records 35,000 to 45,000 clones, about 80% being singletons. Investigators separated out CD4+ T cells once around nine days of culture had passed. PCR confirmed that the person was infected with SARS-CoV-2 between March and December 2020. Either the mRNA-1273 or the BNT162b2 vaccine was given to participants as two doses. No antigens are known for them. The sample here was CD4+ T cells from PBMCs cultured without peptide, taken after COVID-19 vaccination. These receptors were collected from a human donor who had a prior SARS-CoV-2 infection.

The V gene is TRBV21-1, the J gene TRBJ1-2. TRBV21-1 is given as a pseudogene. The CDR3 contains 15 residues. The CDR3 protein is CASSTRRGGGYGYTF. The CDR3 region has the DNA TGTGCCAGCAGCACACGCAGGGGAGGGGGCTATGGCTACACCTTC.

This clone is medium-sized (0.01 to 0.1%). The rearrangement uses TRBV12-3 or TRBV12-4 and TRBJ1-5, with a possible D match to TRBD1 (5 bases). The CDR3 totals 13 residues. The V end lost 10 bases, the J end lost 3 bases, and 13 bases lay between the germline ends. CDR3 in DNA: TGTGCCACCCGGTACAGGCCCAATCAGCCCCAGCATTTT. Translation: CATRYRPNQPQHF.

This clone was counted only a few times. The chain joins TRBV2 to TRBJ2-7; 8 bases agree with TRBD1. J gave up 6 bases and V 4 bases, and 5 bases lay outside the gene matches. CDR1 SNHLY and CDR2 FYNNEI come from the germline V gene. This CDR3 has 13 residues. CDR3 sequence: CASSVMTGAEQYF. CDR3 DNA: TGTGCCAGCAGTGTTATGACAGGGGCCGAGCAGTACTTC.

The J gene is TRBJ2-1, the V gene TRBV5-1, with D perhaps matching TRBD1 or TRBD2 (5 bases each). The V end lost 0 bases, the J end lost 6 bases, and 13 bases lay between the germline ends. CDR1 and CDR2 from the germline V gene are SGHRS and YFSETQ. This CDR3 has 15 amino acids. CDR3 sequence reads: CASSLGGIGANEQFF. The CDR3, as DNA: TGCGCCAGCAGCTTGGGGGGGATAGGGGCCAATGAGCAGTTCTTC.

The J gene is TRBJ2-2, the V gene TRBV19, with a tentative D call TRBD1 (8 bases). V lost 4 bases to trimming and J lost 4 bases, with 10 bases between them. Germline V gene lookup returns CDR1 LNHDA and CDR2 SQIVND (reference sequence). The CDR3 spans 14 residues. CDR3 bases: TGTGCCAGTAGTAACAGGGGGGGCACCGGGGAGCTGTTTTTT. Its protein product is CASSNRGGTGELFF. Based on the CDR3 plus reference TRBV19 and TRBJ2-2, the full variable domain is DGGITQSPKYLFRKEGQNVTLSCEQNLNHDAMYWYRQDPGQGLRLIYYSQIVNDFQKGDIAEGYSVSREKKESFPLTVTSAQKNPTAFYLCASSNRGGTGELFFGEGSRLTVL.

The chain links TRBV28 to TRBJ2-2; D remains ambiguous. The CDR3 loop spans 14 amino acids. Trimming removed 4 bases at V and 5 bases at J, with 11 bases between. Germline CDR1 reads MDHEN; CDR2 reads SYDVKM. The CDR3, as DNA: TGTGCCAGCAGTTCTTTCTGGGGTACCGGGGAGCTGTTTTTT. Amino acid sequence: CASSSFWGTGELFF. Complete variable domain (other parts from reference TRBV28 and TRBJ2-2): DVKVTQSSRYLVKRTGEKVFLECVQDMDHENMFWYRQDPGLGLRLIYFSYDVKMKEKGDIPEGYSVSREKKERFSLILESASTNQTSMYLCASSSFWGTGELFFGEGSRLTVL.

The rearrangement links TRBV5-1 to TRBJ1-1; D perhaps matches TRBD1 (5 bases). Germline V gene sequence: CDR1 SGHRS, CDR2 YFSETQ. Trimming removed 0 bases at V and 1 base at J, with 10 bases between. This CDR3 comprises 15 residues. CDR3 region: CASSLAPTANTEAFF. The CDR3 DNA reads TGCGCCAGCAGCTTGGCCCCGACAGCGAACACTGAAGCTTTCTTT.

This rearrangement joins TRBV10-2 to TRBJ2-1; TRBD2 matches 8 bases. V was pared by 1 base and J by 7 bases, with 9 bases of the junction left unmatched. Germline lookup yields CDR1 WSHSY and CDR2 SAAADI. There are 16 residues in the CDR3. In DNA, the CDR3 is TGCGCCAGCAGTGAGTTCAAGGCGGGAGGTCAAAATGAGCAGTTCTTC. This translates into CASSEFKAGGQNEQFF.

This clone was seen a few times. At the DNA level, this CDR3 is encoded by other sequences in the same sample as well. This chain joins TRBV11-1 and TRBJ2-5; the D gene is possibly TRBD2 (5 bases). Germline V gives CDR1 SGHAT, CDR2 FQDESV (reference sequence). The CDR3 covers 13 residues. The V gene lost 3 bases and the J gene lost 0 bases, with 5 bases spanning the gap. The CDR3, as DNA: TGTGCCAGCAGCTTGGACTACCAAGAGACCCAGTACTTC. Its translation is CASSLDYQETQYF.

This chain links TRBV9 with TRBJ2-3; possibly TRBD2 for D (5 bases). CDR3 size: 16 residues. Trimming removed 0 bases from V and 1 base from J, with 12 bases in between. The germline gives CDR1 SGDLS, CDR2 YYNGEE. CDR3 sequence reads: CASSVGERTRTDTQYF. The CDR3 region has the DNA TGTGCCAGCAGCGTAGGGGAGCGGACCCGCACAGATACGCAGTATTTT.

The chain employs TRBV5-1 and TRBJ1-2, with D possibly matching TRBD1 (5 bases). This CDR3 spans 17 amino acids. V shed 0 bases and J shed 4 bases, with 19 bases lying between them. CDR1 is SGHRS, CDR2 YFSETQ, per germline. The CDR3 here is CASSLAVWSDSPYGYTF. The CDR3, as DNA: TGCGCCAGCAGCTTGGCCGTGTGGTCCGACAGCCCCTATGGCTACACCTTC.